This T cell receptor beta chain comes out of a study of Graves' ophthalmopathy and Graves' hyperthyroidism. V was trimmed by 1 base and J by 0 bases, leaving 6 bases between them. Germline V gene sequence: CDR1 LGHNT, CDR2 FRNRAP. This CDR3 is 14 amino acids long. Amplification targeted the TCR beta CDR3 regions, with RNA transcripts as the source material. First-round RT-PCR with HTBI primers preceded a second-round multiplex PCR. From the multiplex PCR reads, TCRdb called clonotypes with MiXCR, one entry per CDR3 protein. The data show almost 750,000 distinct CDR3 sequences, roughly 40% seen once. This clonotype showed up just a few times.

V usage is TRBV12-5 and J usage is TRBJ1-1, with D hard to call. Sequencing was done on a sample of peripheral blood. The clonotype was recovered from an adult man with Graves' ophthalmopathy. The CDR3 DNA sequence: TGTGCTAGTGGTTTGGGCGGTCTGAACACTGAAGCTTTCTTT. Its protein is CASGLGGLNTEAFF. The whole variable domain, remainder taken from reference TRBV12-5 and TRBJ1-1, is DARVTQTPRHKVTEMGQEVTMRCQPILGHNTVFWYRQTMMQGLELLAYFRNRAPLDDSGMPKDRFSAEMPDATLATLKIQPSEPRDSAVYFCASGLGGLNTEAFFGQGTRLTVV.